The rows below give T cell receptor beta chains drawn from one sample of a study of monozygotic twins with inflammatory bowel disease. For each CDR3 protein, TCRdb gives one entry from its re-call of the 5' RACE reads, without DNA. This specimen shows 95,000 to 110,000 distinct CDR3 sequences; the ten leading clones hold under 2.5%. The sequenced sample consisted of blood. The source of these receptors is a human donor with ulcerative colitis or Crohn's disease, or a healthy co-twin of an affected twin (not recorded which). Each CDR3 is given with its conserved first and last residue.

j_gene | len | v_gene | CDR3aa
TRBJ1-2 | 12 | TRBV1 | CTKRDWEYGYTF
TRBJ1-2 | 14 | TRBV4-3 | CASSDRQGSYGYTF
TRBJ1-1 | 15 | TRBV9 | CASSPSSVMNTEAFF
TRBJ2-2 | 14 | TRBV12-3/TRBV12-4 | CASKQAGGTGELFF
TRBJ1-3 | 18 | TRBV6-5 | CASSYSDRPLSSGNTIYF
TRBJ1-4 | 13 | TRBV12-3/TRBV12-4 | CASSFSRGEKLFF
TRBJ2-2 | 12 | TRBV12-5 | CASGLLPGELFF
TRBJ2-7 | 13 | TRBV27 | CASSAADYYEQYF
TRBJ1-6 | 17 | TRBV18 | CASSQRTGSGLNSPLHF
TRBJ2-3 | 17 | TRBV12-3/TRBV12-4 | CASRSPGLAAFTDTQYF
TRBJ2-1 | 15 | TRBV6-1 | CASRFRSGGANEQFF
TRBJ2-3 | 17 | TRBV6-5 | CASTLWGAGGSTDTQYF
TRBJ2-4 | 16 | TRBV5-4 | CASSSGTGVSKNIQYF
TRBJ2-3 | 15 | TRBV7-2 | CASSLVRQLADTQYF
TRBJ1-1 | 14 | TRBV10-3 | CAISRDRAVTEAFF
TRBJ2-7 | 16 | TRBV15 | CATSRGGTSVGREQYF
TRBJ2-7 | 14 | TRBV5-1 | CASSLEVLSYEQYF
TRBJ2-2 | 14 | TRBV24-1 | CATRRQGNTGELFF
TRBJ2-3 | 15 | TRBV5-6 | CASSLPAGNPDTQYF
TRBJ2-7 | 13 | TRBV7-8 | CASSSPVGYEQYF
TRBJ2-7 | 13 | TRBV18 | CASSKGANYEQYF
TRBJ2-2 | 12 | TRBV7-9 | CASSLMTGELFF
TRBJ2-1 | 14 | TRBV5-1 | CASSQIQTGGEQFF
TRBJ2-1 | 17 | TRBV7-3 | CASSAPAGGPSYNEQFF
TRBJ1-5 | 13 | TRBV28 | CASSWAGNQPQHF
TRBJ1-5 | 13 | TRBV12-3/TRBV12-4 | CASSAGYNQPQHF
TRBJ2-5 | 13 | TRBV27 | CASSYQRQETQYF
TRBJ2-7 | 13 | TRBV20-1 | CSARRDGGSEQYF
TRBJ2-7 | 15 | TRBV20-1 | CSAREGDRVYYEQYF
TRBJ1-5 | 16 | TRBV20-1 | CSARDSRGSSNQPQHF
TRBJ1-2 | 15 | TRBV28 | CASTRGDSIRGRYTF
TRBJ2-7 | 14 | TRBV19 | CARLEQGTNYEQYF
TRBJ1-1 | 16 | TRBV6-5 | CASSYTRRAMNTEAFF
TRBJ2-1 | 15 | TRBV7-3 | CASSRQGGAYNEQFF
TRBJ2-1 | 15 | TRBV12-3/TRBV12-4 | CASTRGESSYNEQFF
TRBJ2-5 | 16 | TRBV28 | CASKTSGRKGKETQYF
TRBJ2-7 | 11 | TRBV5-1 | CASSEAYEQYF
TRBJ1-2 | 14 | TRBV7-2 | CASSLETGNYGYTF
TRBJ2-1 | 15 | TRBV11-3 | CASSLEGQGRNEQFF
TRBJ2-4 | 14 | TRBV7-9 | CASTSGLSKNIQYF
TRBJ2-5 | 17 | TRBV7-8 | CASSLSPEAWVAETQYF
TRBJ2-1 | 13 | TRBV6-2/TRBV6-3 | CASSSDYYNEQFF
TRBJ2-5 | 12 | TRBV20-1 | CSAPRGVETQYF
TRBJ2-1 | 14 | TRBV25-1 | CATSDTNSYNEQFF
TRBJ2-1 | 18 | TRBV18 | CASSPPRIAGKVYNEQFF
TRBJ2-5 | 16 | TRBV5-1 | CASSLDRGPPQETQYF
TRBJ1-1 | 16 | TRBV3-1 | CASSDGTRGRASEAFF